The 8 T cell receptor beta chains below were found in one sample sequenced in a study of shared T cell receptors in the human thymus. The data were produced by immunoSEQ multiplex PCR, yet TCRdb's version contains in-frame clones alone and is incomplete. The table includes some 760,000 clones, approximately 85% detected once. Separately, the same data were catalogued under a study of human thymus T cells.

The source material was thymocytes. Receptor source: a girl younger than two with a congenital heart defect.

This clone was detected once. This CDR3 is CASTGFGETQYF. As DNA, the CDR3 is TGTGCCAGCACAGGCTTTGGAGAGACCCAGTACTTC. This chain links TRBV6-6 with TRBJ2-5; D gene ambiguous. CDR3 length: 12 amino acids. Germline V lookup: CDR1 MNHNY, CDR2 SVGAGI (reference sequence). V was clipped by 7 bases and J by 4 bases, with 10 bases between them.

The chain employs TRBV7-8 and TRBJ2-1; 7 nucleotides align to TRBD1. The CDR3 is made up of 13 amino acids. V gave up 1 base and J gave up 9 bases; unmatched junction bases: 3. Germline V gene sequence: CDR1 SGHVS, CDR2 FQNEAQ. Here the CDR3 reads CASSLGQGGEQFF. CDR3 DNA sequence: TGTGCCAGCAGCTTAGGACAGGGTGGTGAGCAGTTCTTC.

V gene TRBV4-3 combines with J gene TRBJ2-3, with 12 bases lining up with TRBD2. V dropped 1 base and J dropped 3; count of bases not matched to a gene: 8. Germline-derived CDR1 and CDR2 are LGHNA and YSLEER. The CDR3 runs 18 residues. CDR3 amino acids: CASSQGWLAGGPTDTQYF. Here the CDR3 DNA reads TGCGCCAGCAGCCAAGGTTGGCTAGCGGGGGGGCCGACAGATACGCAGTATTTT.

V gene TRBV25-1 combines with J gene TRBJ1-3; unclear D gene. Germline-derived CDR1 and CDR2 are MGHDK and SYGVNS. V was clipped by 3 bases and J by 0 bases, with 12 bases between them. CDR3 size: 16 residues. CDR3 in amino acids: CASSDPVVDSGNTIYF. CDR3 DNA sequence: TGTGCCAGCAGTGATCCGGTTGTTGACTCTGGAAACACCATATATTTT.

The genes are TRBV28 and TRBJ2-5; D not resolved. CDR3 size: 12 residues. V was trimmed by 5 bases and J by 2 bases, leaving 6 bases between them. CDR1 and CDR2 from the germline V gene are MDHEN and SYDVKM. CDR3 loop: CASSRHQETQYF. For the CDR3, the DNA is TGTGCCAGCAGTAGACATCAAGAGACCCAGTACTTC.

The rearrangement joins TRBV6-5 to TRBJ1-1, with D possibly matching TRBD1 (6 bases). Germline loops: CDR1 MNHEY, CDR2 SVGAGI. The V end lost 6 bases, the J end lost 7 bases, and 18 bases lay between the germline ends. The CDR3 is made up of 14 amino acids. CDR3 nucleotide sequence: TGTGCCAGCAGCCTTCAGAGGACAGAAGATGAAGCTTTCTTT. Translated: CASSLQRTEDEAFF.

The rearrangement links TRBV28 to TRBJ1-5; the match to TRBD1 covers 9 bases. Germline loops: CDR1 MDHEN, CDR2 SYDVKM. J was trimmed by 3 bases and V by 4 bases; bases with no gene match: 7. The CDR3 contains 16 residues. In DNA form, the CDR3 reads TGTGCCAGCAGTTGGGGAGGGGACAGGGACAATCAGCCCCAGCATTTT. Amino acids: CASSWGGDRDNQPQHF.

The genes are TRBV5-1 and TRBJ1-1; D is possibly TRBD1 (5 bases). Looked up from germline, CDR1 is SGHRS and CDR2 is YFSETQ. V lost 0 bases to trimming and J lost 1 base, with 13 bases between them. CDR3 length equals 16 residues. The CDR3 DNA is TGCGCCAGCAGCTTGGTCCGGGGGATTGAGAACACTGAAGCTTTCTTT. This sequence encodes CASSLVRGIENTEAFF.